This T cell receptor (beta chain) came from a study of shared clonotypes between healthy human individuals. TCRdb's copy holds only in-frame clones and misses some; the assay was immunoSEQ multiplex PCR. The sample lists millions of clones; over 85% were seen once. Germline V gene sequence: CDR1 SGDLS, CDR2 YYNGEE. The germline V and J ends were trimmed by 3 bases and 5 bases, with 9 bases remaining between them. The CDR3 runs to 13 residues. This rearrangement joins TRBV9 to TRBJ2-1; no clear D. The TCR originated in a man aged 18 to 29 in good health. Some clones in this sample may be carry-over from other donors' samples. What was sequenced was naive CD4+ T cells from PBMCs. Subset of the sample: CD45RA+ positively selected. CDR3: CASSEDANNEQFF. Here the CDR3 DNA reads TGTGCCAGCAGCGAGGACGCTAACAATGAGCAGTTCTTC. The entire variable domain, with the rest obtained from reference TRBV9 and TRBJ2-1, is as follows: DSGVTQTPKHLITATGQRVTLRCSPRSGDLSVYWYQQSLDQGLQFLIQYYNGEERAKGNILERFSAQQFPDLHSELNLSSLELGDSALYFCASSEDANNEQFFGPGTRLTVL.